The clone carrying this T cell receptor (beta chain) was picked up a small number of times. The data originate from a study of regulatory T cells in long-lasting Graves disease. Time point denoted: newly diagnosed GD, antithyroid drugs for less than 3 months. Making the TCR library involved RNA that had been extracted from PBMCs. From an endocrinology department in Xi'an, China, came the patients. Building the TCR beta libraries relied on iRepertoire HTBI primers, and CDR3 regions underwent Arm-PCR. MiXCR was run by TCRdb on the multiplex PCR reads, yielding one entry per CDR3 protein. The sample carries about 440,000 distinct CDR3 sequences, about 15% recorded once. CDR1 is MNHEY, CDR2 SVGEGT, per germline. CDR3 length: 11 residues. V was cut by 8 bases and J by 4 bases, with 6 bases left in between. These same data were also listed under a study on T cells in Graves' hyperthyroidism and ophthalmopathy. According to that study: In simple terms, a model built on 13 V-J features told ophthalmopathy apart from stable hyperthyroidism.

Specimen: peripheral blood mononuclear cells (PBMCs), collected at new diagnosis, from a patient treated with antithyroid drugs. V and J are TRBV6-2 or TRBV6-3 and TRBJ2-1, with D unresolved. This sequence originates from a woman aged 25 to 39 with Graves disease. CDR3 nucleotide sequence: TGTGCCAGCCAGGAATACAATGAGCAGTTCTTC. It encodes CASQEYNEQFF.